This T cell receptor beta chain was captured in a study of beta chain features in type 1 diabetes (dated by TCRdb to between 2018 and 2020). Study-level background: Mean age, gender distribution, total cell number and subset yield did not differ between patients and healthy donors. Across all samples, 107,917,701 sorted cells were examined, and cell number per subset correlated strongly with RNA yield. In the study, TCRB repertoires of sorted circulating CD4+ T cell subsets from recently diagnosed type 1 diabetes patients were compared with those of matched healthy donors. Naive and central memory subsets were obtained from all 30 or so donors, but regulatory and stem cell-like memory subsets were isolated from only 8 patients and 8 healthy donors.

The CDR3 runs 14 residues from the cysteine to the phenylalanine. Only the CDR3 DNA is retained, 42 bases long and in frame from the first base. A distance of 17 bases separates the germline ends of V and J, which lose 5 bases and 9 bases respectively. The germline V gene (reference sequence) provides CDR1 SGHAT and CDR2 FQDESV. Each donor gave one peripheral blood draw, averaging around 120 mL, which was collected into heparinised tubes. Naive, central memory, regulatory and stem cell-like memory CD4+ T cells were sorted on a BD FACSAria II using a panel including CD45RO, CCR7, CD25, CD127, CD95 and CD27. A purity above 95% was achieved for all sorted populations. PBMCs were isolated immediately by Lymphoprep density gradient centrifugation and stained directly without culture. So that batch effects would be minimized, each experiment stained and sorted samples in pairs, pairing one healthy donor with one patient.

In the case of this clone: Its binding antigen is unknown. Per-nucleotide qualities are absent, and no much larger clonotype sits a single base away.

All of the isolated RNA was reverse transcribed with the High Capacity cDNA Reverse Transcription Kit, so expressed TCRB transcripts were sequenced. Naive, central memory and regulatory T cell samples underwent deep immunoSEQ sequencing, averaging roughly 3.5 million total reads per sample. Sorted cells were lysed in RLT buffer, and RNA was extracted using DNase-treated RNeasy Micro or Mini kits according to cell number. To prevent cross-contamination, each cell subset was processed individually, whereas patient and healthy donor samples were processed jointly. The immunoSEQ multiplex PCR was used to amplify TCRB sequences from cDNA, yielding 87-bp fragments that span the CDR3 region. Sequencing of the amplicons was performed on the Illumina HiSeq platform. In the paper's pipeline: PCR bias was corrected computationally using synthetic template baselines, and reads within Hamming distance 2 were collapsed, with unmergeable singletons discarded. Reads were aligned against IMGT to assign V, D and J genes, CDR3 length and insertions or deletions at six rearrangement sites. Clonotype counts were normalized to sorted cell number within each subset before computing true diversity and Gini coefficients with the tcR R package. The overlap coefficient, calculated on TCRB nucleotide sequences, was used to quantify repertoire sharing. The table comes from immuneACCESS by way of TCRdb, which keeps in-frame sequences with V and J called. Part of the clones is missing from these tables; in studies checked, under half for an unresolved V gene and the rest for unknown reasons. For V, J and clone size, that table is used; D and trimming come from the DNA. For this sample the table gives some 180,000 clones, of which approximately 13% were detected only once. The ten most abundant clones make up 0.62% of the sample.

What the study reported, not specific to this receptor: Shorter templates might have been favored by PCR, but patient and control samples were amplified and corrected together, so both groups would have been affected equally by any skew. HLA sub-analyses involved small numbers of individuals, so any influence of HLA type on TCRB rearrangement remained unresolved. Because cDNA was sequenced instead of genomic DNA, activated cells with high expression could be over-represented, although the groups did not differ in activation or CD3 levels. The naive, central memory and regulatory TCRB repertoires appeared to resemble one another more closely among patients than among healthy donors. At VDJ recombination sites, type 1 diabetes patients had fewer insertions and more deleted nucleotides, which implies abnormalities in thymic rearrangement. Type 1 diabetes patients showed a moderate but significant shortening of TCRB CDR3 length in all four CD4+ subsets.

Sequencing was carried out using central memory CD4+ T cells from blood. The V gene is TRBV11-1 and the J gene is TRBJ2-1; the D gene is possibly TRBD2, with 6 bases matching. This clonotype originated in a woman between 18 and 30 years old in good health. The DNA is TGTGCCAGCAGCCCCCACGGGACTTCAAGTGAGCAGTTCTTC. This gives the protein CASSPHGTSSEQFF. With the rest looked up from the reference TRBV11-1 and TRBJ2-1 genes rather than sequenced, the full variable domain is EAEVAQSPRYKITEKSQAVAFWCDPISGHATLYWYRQILGQGPELLVQFQDESVVDDSQLPKDRFSAERLKGVDSTLKIQPAELGDSAMYLCASSPHGTSSEQFFGPGTRLTVL.